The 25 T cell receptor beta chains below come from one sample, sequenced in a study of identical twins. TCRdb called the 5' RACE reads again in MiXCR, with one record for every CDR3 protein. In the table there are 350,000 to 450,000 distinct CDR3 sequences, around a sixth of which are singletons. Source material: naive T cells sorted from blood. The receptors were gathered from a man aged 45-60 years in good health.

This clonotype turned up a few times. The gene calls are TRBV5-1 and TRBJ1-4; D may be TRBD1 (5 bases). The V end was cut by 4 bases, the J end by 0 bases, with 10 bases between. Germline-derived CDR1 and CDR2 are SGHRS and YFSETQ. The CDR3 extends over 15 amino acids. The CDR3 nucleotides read TGCGCCAGCAGCAAACAGGCCGCAACTAATGAAAAACTGTTTTTT. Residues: CASSKQAATNEKLFF.

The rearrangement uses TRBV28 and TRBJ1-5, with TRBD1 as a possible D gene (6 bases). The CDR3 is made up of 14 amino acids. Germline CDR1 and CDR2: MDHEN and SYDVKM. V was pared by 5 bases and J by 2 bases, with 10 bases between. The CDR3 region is CASSRGAGNQPQHF. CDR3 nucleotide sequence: TGTGCCAGCAGTAGGGGGGCAGGCAATCAGCCCCAGCATTTT. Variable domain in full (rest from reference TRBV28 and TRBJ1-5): DVKVTQSSRYLVKRTGEKVFLECVQDMDHENMFWYRQDPGLGLRLIYFSYDVKMKEKGDIPEGYSVSREKKERFSLILESASTNQTSMYLCASSRGAGNQPQHFGDGTRLSIL.

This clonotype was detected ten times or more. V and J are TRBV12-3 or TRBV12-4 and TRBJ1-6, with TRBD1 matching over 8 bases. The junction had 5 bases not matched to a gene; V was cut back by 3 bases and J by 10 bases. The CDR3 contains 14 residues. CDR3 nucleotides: TGTGCCAGCAGTTTGGACAGGGCTAAATCACCCCTCCACTTT. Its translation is CASSLDRAKSPLHF.

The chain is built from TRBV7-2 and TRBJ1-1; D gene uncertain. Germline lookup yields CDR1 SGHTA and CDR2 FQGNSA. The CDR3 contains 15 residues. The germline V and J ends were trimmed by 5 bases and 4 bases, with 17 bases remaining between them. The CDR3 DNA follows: TGTGCCAGCAGCCGATACGGGGTGGCGGTCACTGAAGCTTTCTTT. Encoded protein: CASSRYGVAVTEAFF.

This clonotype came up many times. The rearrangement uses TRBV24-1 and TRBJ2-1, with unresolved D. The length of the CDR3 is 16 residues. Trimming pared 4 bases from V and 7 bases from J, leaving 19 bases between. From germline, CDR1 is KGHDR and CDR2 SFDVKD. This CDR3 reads CATSDPRYTVTNEQFF. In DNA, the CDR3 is TGTGCCACCAGTGACCCACGGTATACGGTGACTAATGAGCAGTTCTTC.

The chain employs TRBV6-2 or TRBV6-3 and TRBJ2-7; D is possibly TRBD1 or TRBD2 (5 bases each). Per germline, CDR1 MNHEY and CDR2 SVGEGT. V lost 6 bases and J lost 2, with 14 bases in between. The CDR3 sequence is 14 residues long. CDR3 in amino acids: CASSYMWGPYEQYF. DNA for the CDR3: TGTGCCAGCAGCTACATGTGGGGACCCTACGAGCAGTACTTC.

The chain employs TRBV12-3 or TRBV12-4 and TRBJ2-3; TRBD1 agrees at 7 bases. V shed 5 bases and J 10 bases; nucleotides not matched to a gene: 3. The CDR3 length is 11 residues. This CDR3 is CASSTGQAQYF. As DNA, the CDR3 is TGTGCCAGCAGTACAGGACAGGCGCAGTATTTT.

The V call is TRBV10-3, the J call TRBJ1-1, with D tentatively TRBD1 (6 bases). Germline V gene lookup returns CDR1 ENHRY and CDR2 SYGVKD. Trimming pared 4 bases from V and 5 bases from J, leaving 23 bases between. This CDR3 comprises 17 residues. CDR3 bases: TGTGCCATCAGTGCATCCTGGGATGGGGGGGCGCGTACTGAAGCTTTCTTT. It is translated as CAISASWDGGARTEAFF.

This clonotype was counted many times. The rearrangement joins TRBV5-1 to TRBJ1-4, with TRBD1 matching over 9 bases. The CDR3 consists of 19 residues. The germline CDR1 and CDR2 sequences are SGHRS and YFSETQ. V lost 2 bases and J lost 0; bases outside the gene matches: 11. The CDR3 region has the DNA TGCGCCAGCAGCTTTCGCCCCACGGGACAGGGAGCAACTAATGAAAAACTGTTTTTT. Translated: CASSFRPTGQGATNEKLFF.

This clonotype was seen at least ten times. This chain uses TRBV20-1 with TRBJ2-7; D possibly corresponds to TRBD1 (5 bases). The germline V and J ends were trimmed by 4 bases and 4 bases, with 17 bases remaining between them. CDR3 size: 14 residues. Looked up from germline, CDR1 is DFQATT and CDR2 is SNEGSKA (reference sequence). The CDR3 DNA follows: TGCAGTGCTACTGACAGAAAGACCCCTTACGAGCAGTACTTC. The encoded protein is CSATDRKTPYEQYF.

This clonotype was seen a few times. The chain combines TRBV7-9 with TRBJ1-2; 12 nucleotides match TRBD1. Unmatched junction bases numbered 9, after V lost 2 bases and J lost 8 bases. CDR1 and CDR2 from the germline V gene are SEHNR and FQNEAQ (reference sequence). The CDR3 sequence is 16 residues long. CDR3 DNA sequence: TGTGCCAGCAGCTTAAGTCGCGGGGACAGGGGGCAAGGCTACACCTTC. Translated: CASSLSRGDRGQGYTF.

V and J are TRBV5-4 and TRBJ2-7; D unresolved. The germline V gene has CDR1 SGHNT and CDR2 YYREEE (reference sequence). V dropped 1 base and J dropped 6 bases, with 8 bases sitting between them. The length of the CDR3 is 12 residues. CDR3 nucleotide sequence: TGTGCCAGCAGCTTGTCCGCTTCCGAGCAGTACTTC. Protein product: CASSLSASEQYF.

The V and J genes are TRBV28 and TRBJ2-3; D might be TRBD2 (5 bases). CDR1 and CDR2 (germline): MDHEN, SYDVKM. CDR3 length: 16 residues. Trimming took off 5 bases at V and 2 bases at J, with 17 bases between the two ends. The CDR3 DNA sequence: TGTGCCAGCAGTACCTATACGGGATGGTCCACAGATACGCAGTATTTT. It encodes CASSTYTGWSTDTQYF.

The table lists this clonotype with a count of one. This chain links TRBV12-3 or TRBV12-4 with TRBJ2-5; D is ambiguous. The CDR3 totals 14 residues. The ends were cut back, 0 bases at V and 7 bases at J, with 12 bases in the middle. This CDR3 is CASSLAGPWGTQYF. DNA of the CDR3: TGTGCCAGCAGTTTAGCCGGACCCTGGGGGACCCAGTACTTC.

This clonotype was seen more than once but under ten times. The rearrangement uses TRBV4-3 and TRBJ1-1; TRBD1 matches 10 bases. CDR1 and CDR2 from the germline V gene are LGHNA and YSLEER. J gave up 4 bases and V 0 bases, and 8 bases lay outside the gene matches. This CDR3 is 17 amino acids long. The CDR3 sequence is CASSQDRTGGSLTEAFF. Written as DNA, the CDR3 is TGCGCCAGCAGCCAAGACCGGACAGGGGGTTCCCTCACTGAAGCTTTCTTT.

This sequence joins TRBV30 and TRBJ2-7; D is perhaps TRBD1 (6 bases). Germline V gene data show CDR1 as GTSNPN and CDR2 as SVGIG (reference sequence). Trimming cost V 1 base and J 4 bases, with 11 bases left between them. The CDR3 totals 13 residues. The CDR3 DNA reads TGTGCCTGGAGTGGGCAGGGGACATACGAGCAGTACTTC. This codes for CAWSGQGTYEQYF. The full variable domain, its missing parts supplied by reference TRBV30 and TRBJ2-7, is SQTIHQWPATLVQPVGSPLSLECTVEGTSNPNLYWYRQAAGRGLQLLFYSVGIGQISSEVPQNLSASRPQDRQFILSSKKLLLSDSGFYLCAWSGQGTYEQYFGPGTRLTVT.

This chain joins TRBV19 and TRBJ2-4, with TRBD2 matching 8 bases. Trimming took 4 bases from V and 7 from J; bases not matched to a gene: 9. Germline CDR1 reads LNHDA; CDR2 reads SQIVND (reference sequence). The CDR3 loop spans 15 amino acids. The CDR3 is CASSNSGAHNNIQYF. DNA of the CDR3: TGTGCCAGTAGTAATAGCGGGGCCCACAACAACATTCAGTACTTC.

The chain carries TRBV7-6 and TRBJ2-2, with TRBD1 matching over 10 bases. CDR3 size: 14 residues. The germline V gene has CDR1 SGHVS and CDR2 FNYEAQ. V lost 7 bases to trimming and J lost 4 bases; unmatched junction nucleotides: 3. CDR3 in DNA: TGTGCCAGCAAGGGACAGGGGACCACCGGGGAGCTGTTTTTT. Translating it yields CASKGQGTTGELFF.

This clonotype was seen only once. The CDR3 DNA follows: TGTGCCAGCAGCCAGCTACTAGCGGGGCTAACAGATACGCAGTATTTT. Its translation is CASSQLLAGLTDTQYF. This chain connects TRBV6-2 or TRBV6-3 to TRBJ2-3; 10 bases fit TRBD2. The CDR3 contains 16 residues. Germline values: CDR1 MNHEY, CDR2 SVGEGT. The V and J ends lost 6 bases and 3 bases, in that order; junction bases with no gene match: 9.

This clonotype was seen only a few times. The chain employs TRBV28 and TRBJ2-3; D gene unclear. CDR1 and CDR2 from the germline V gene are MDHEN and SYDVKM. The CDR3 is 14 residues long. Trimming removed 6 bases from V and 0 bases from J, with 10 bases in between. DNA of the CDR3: TGTGCCAGCAGCCCTACCCAAAGCACAGATACGCAGTATTTT. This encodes CASSPTQSTDTQYF.

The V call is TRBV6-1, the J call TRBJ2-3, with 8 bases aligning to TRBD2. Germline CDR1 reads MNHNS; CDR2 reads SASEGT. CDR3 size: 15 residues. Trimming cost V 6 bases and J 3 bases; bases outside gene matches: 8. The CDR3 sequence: CASRTGTSGTDTQYF. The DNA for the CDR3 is TGTGCCAGCAGGACCGGGACTAGTGGGACAGATACGCAGTATTTT.

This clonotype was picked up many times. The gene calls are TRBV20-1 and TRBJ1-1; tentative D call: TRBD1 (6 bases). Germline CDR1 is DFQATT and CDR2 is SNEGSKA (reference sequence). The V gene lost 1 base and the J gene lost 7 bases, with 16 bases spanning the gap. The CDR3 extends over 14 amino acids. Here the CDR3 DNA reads TGCAGTGCTAGAGTTGGGGCCAGGACAGATGAAGCTTTCTTT. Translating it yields CSARVGARTDEAFF.

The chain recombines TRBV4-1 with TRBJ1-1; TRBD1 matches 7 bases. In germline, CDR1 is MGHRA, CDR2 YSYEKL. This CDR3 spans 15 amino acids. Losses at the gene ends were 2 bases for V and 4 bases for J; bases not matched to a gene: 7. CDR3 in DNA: TGCGCCAGCAGCCAAAACGGACAGGTGGGCACTGAAGCTTTCTTT. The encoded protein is CASSQNGQVGTEAFF.

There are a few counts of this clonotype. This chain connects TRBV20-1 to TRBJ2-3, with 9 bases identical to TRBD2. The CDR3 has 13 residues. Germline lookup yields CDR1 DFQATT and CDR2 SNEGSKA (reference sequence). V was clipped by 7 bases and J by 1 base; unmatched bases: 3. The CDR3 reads CSELAGGTDTQYF. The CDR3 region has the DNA TGCAGTGAGTTAGCGGGGGGCACAGATACGCAGTATTTT.

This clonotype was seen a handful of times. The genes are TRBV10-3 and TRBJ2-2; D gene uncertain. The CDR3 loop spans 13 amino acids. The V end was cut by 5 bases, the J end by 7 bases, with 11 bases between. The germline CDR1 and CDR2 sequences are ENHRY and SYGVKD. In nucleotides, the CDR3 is TGTGCCATCAGTTCGAGAGGAGACGGGGAGCTGTTTTTT. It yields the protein CAISSRGDGELFF.